This T cell receptor (beta chain) appears in the sequencing data of a study of control samples from healthy donors and cancer patients. CDR3 size: 19 residues. J lost 0 bases, V lost 3 bases, and 14 bases had no gene match. CDR1 and CDR2 from the germline V gene are LNHDA and SQIVND (reference sequence). Only in-frame clones appear in the TCRdb table, and some are missing; sequencing was by immunoSEQ multiplex PCR. The data show about 160,000 clones, around 95% seen once. The sequence was obtained from a woman aged 40-49 years in good health. The sample comprised blood. The chain uses TRBV19 and TRBJ1-2, with 9 bases identical to TRBD1. The CDR3 sequence is CASSMSLPMTGGANYGYTF. CDR3 DNA: TGTGCCAGTAGTATGTCCCTACCAATGACAGGGGGAGCTAACTATGGCTACACCTTC.